The clone carrying this T cell receptor (beta chain) was seen only once. Its target is not known. This entry is derived from a study of OX40 agonist ivuxolimab in advanced cancers. Clones were sequenced by immunoSEQ multiplex PCR, and TCRdb holds only the in-frame ones, with some missing. The table records 60,000 to 75,000 clones, 70% to 90% of them present only once. Study outcomes and limitations: Fewer expanded clones were found on average in CD4+ than in CD8+ T cells.

V dropped 11 bases and J dropped 3 bases, with 14 bases sitting between them. Germline CDR1 and CDR2: ENHRY and SYGVKD. This CDR3 region has 13 residues. This receptor was obtained from an adult with an advanced solid tumor such as melanoma, head and neck, liver or kidney cancer. The chain recombines TRBV10-3 with TRBJ2-1; perhaps TRBD2 as D (6 bases). This specimen was CD4+ or CD8+ T cells sorted from blood, taken in a trial of the OX40 agonist ivuxolimab. The chain's CDR3 is CASHGRDYNEQFF. CDR3 coding DNA: TGTGCCTCTCACGGGCGGGACTACAATGAGCAGTTCTTC.